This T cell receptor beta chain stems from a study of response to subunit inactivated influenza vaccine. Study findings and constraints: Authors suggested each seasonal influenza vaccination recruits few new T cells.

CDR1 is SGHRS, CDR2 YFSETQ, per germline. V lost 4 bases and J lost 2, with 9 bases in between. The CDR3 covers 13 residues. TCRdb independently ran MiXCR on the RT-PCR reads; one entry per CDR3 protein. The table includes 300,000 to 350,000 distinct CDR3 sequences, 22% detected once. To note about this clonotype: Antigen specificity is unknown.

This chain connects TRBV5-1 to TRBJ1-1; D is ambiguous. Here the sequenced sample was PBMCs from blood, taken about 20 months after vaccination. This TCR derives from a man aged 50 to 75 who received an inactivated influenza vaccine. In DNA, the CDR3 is TGCGCCAGCAGCCCCGGTTCAAACACTGAAGCTTTCTTT. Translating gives CASSPGSNTEAFF.